This T cell receptor beta chain was recorded in a study of glioma-infiltrating T cells after dendritic cell vaccination (dated by TCRdb to about 2016). Background on the whole study: A cohort of roughly 15 glioblastoma patients from Phase I and II dendritic cell vaccination trials was included, of whom 9 were newly diagnosed and 6 had recurrent disease. Patients received three intradermal dendritic cell vaccine injections at biweekly intervals in the arm below the axilla. Autologous tumor lysate-pulsed dendritic cell vaccination was administered to the patients between about 2003 and 2013. TCR sequencing metrics, including TIL content and tumor-blood repertoire overlap, were correlated with survival after dendritic cell vaccination. To make the vaccine, monocyte-derived dendritic cells were cultured for under eight days with IL-4 and GM-CSF and then pulsed overnight with autologous tumor lysate. In glioblastoma patients vaccinated with dendritic cells, deep sequencing of TCR beta CDR3 regions served to measure the amount of tumor-infiltrating lymphocytes and to compare repertoires between tumor and blood.

TCRB CDR3 regions were amplified from 2 to 2.5 ug genomic DNA, or all available DNA if less, using the immunoSEQ assay. The multiplex PCR relied on 60 forward primers for TCR V beta segments and 13 reverse primers for J beta segments. To estimate the number of reads per starting template, synthetic control templates were added to each sample at limiting dilution. Reads of 87 bp were generated by sequencing on the Illumina HiSeq System. Concerning the study's data processing: PCR and sequencing errors were removed by a nearest neighbor algorithm that merged closely related sequences. TCR overlap was defined as the percentage of unique tumor TCR beta sequences that were also found in the peripheral blood of the same patient. The table was pulled from immuneACCESS by TCRdb, which kept in-frame rearrangements only. Such tables lose some clones; where checked, under half of the loss comes from unresolved V genes, and the rest has no known cause. That table is the source of V, J and clone size, and D and trimming were worked out from the DNA. The sample table shows 85,000 or so clones, and around 84% are seen once. Around 9.3% of the sample is held by the ten biggest clonotypes.

As concerns this clone: What antigen it recognizes has not been identified. No much larger clonotype is one base removed from it; base qualities were not supplied.

Broad study findings and their caveats: The cohort was small and heterogeneous, and full blood and tumor sets were available for few patients, with initial-recurrent tumor pairs available for even fewer patients. After dendritic cell vaccination, a higher estimated pretreatment TIL content predicted longer time to progression and longer overall survival. No direct relationship between TCR clonality and survival was found, suggesting that a diverse polyclonal response may matter. The three-group TCR overlap response model was characterized as speculative, and prospective validation of the model was stated to be required.

This specimen's time point label, per the study, means: after dendritic cell vaccination, including at tumor progression/relapse. To be selected, patients needed enough residual fresh-frozen tumor tissue and more than two years of available survival data. An isocitrate dehydrogenase mutation was not carried by any of the glioblastoma patients, although molecular status was otherwise variable. PBMC collection took place before vaccination, two weeks after the third vaccination, and at tumor progression if progression occurred. The Qiagen DNeasy Blood extraction Kit was used for extraction of genomic DNA. V sheds 2 bases and J sheds 4 bases, leaving 11 bases between their ends. From the cysteine up to the phenylalanine, the CDR3 has a length of 14 residues. CDR3 DNA is the only sequence kept; it has 42 bases, read in frame from the first base. CDR1 and CDR2 are read off the germline V gene (reference sequence) as MNHEY and SMNVEV.

The clonotype comes from a human donor with glioblastoma. The receptor chain draws on TRBV27 and TRBJ1-1, with an unclear D gene assignment. The sample consisted of blood, taken after dendritic cell vaccination. The CDR3 protein sequence reads: CASSLKGAATEAFF. The sequenced DNA: TGTGCCAGCAGTTTAAAGGGAGCGGCCACTGAAGCTTTCTTT.